This TCR beta chain is from a study of monozygotic twins with inflammatory bowel disease. The CDR3 has 15 residues. CDR1 and CDR2 from the germline V gene are SGHRS and YFSETQ. General observations from the study: Fewer shared clonotypes with others were found in IBD patients than in healthy twins, especially with disease activity.

TCRdb processed the 5' RACE reads again and assigns one entry to each CDR3 protein, with no DNA. The ten most abundant clones cover approximately 2.4% of a sample with about 380,000 distinct CDR3 sequences. For this clonotype: No antigen is known for it.

Sample: blood. The receptor was derived from a human donor with ulcerative colitis or Crohn's disease, or a healthy co-twin of an affected twin (not recorded which). The V call is TRBV5-1, the J call TRBJ2-5. The CDR3 protein is CASSFELRGRETQYF.